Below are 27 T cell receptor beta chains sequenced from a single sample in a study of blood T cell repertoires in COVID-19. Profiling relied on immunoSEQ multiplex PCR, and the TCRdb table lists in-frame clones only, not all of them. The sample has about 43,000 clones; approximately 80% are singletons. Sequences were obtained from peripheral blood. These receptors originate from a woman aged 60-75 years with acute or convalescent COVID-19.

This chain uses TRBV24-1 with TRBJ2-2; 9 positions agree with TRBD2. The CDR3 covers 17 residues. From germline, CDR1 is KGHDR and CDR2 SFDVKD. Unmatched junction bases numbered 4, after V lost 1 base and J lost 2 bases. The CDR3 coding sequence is TGTGCCACCAGTGATTTAGCTAGCGGGGTCAACACCGGGGAGCTGTTTTTT. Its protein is CATSDLASGVNTGELFF.

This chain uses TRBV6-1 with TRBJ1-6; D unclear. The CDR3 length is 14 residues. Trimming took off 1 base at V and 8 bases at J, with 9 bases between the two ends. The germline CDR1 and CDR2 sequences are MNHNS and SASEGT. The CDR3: CASSEGPGDSPLHF. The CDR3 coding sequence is TGTGCCAGCAGTGAAGGACCCGGGGATTCACCCCTCCACTTT.

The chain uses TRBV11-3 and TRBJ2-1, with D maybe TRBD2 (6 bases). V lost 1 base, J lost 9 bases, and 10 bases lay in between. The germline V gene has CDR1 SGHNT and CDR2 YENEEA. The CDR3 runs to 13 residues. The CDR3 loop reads CASSLVRGGEQFF. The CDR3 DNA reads TGTGCCAGCAGCTTAGTACGGGGAGGTGAGCAGTTCTTC.

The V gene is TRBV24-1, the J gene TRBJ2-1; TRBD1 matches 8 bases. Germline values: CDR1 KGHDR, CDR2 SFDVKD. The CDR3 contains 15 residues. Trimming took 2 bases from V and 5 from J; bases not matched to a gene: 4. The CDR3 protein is CATSDSKTGDNEQFF. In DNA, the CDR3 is TGTGCCACCAGTGATTCGAAGACAGGGGACAATGAGCAGTTCTTC.

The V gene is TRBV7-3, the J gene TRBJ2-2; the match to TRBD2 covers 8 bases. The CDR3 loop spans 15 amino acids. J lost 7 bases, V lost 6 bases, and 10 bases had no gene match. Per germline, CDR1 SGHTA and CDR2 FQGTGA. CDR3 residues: CASSTGGRRDGELFF. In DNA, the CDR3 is TGTGCCAGCAGTACGGGAGGGAGAAGGGACGGGGAGCTGTTTTTT.

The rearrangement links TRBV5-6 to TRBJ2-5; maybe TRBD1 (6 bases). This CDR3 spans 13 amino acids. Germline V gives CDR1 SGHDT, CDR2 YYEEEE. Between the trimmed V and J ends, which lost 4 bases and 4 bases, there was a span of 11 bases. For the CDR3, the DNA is TGTGCCAGCAGCGTATGGACAGTAGAGACCCAGTACTTC. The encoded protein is CASSVWTVETQYF.

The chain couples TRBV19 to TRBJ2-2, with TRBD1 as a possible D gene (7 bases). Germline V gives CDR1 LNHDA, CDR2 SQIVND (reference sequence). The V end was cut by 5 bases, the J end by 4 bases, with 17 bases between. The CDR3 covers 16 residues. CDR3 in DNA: TGTGCCAGTAGTGCCCGGAGGGGGCCGGGCACCGGGGAGCTGTTTTTT. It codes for CASSARRGPGTGELFF.

Here the CDR3 reads CASGTQGGETQYF. CDR3 in DNA: TGCGCCAGCGGGACACAGGGGGGCGAGACCCAGTACTTC. This chain joins TRBV5-1 and TRBJ2-5, with TRBD1 matching over 8 bases. V lost 7 bases to trimming and J lost 5 bases; unmatched junction nucleotides: 7. CDR1 and CDR2 from the germline V gene are SGHRS and YFSETQ. The CDR3 has 13 residues.

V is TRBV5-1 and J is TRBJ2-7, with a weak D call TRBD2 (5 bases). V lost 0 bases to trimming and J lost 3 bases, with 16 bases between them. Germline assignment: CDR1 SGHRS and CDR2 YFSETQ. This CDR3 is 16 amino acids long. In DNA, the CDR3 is TGCGCCAGCAGCTTGGTGGGGAGCAGGAATGTCTACGAGCAGTACTTC. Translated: CASSLVGSRNVYEQYF.

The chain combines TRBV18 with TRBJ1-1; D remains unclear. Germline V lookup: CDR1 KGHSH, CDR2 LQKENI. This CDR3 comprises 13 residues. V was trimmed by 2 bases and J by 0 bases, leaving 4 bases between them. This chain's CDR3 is CASSPGLNTEAFF. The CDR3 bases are TGTGCCAGCTCACCAGGCCTGAACACTGAAGCTTTCTTT.

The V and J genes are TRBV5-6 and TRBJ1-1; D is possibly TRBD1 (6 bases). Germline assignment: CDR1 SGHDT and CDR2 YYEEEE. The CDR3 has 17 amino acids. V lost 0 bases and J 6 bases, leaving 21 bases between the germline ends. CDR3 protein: CASSLDVSGGLSPEAFF. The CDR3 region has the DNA TGTGCCAGCAGCTTGGATGTTTCGGGGGGCCTTAGCCCTGAAGCTTTCTTT.

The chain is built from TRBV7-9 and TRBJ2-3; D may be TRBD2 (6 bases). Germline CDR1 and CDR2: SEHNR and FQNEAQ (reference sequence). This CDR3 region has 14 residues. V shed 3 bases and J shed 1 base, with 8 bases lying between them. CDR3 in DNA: TGTGCCAGCAGCTTCCTAGCGCGCACAGATACGCAGTATTTT. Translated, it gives CASSFLARTDTQYF. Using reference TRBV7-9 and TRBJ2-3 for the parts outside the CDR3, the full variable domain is DTGVSQNPRHKITKRGQNVTFRCDPISEHNRLYWYRQTLGQGPEFLTYFQNEAQLEKSRLLSDRFSAERPKGSFSTLEIQRTEQGDSAMYLCASSFLARTDTQYFGPGTRLTVL.

The CDR3, as DNA: TGCGCCAGCAGCTTGGGGACTAGCGGTCCAGGGGAGCTGTTTTTT. Protein: CASSLGTSGPGELFF. The rearrangement joins TRBV5-1 to TRBJ2-2, with 10 positions matching TRBD2. CDR1 SGHRS and CDR2 YFSETQ come from the germline V gene. This CDR3 contains 15 residues. J was trimmed by 8 bases and V by 0 bases; bases with no gene match: 4.

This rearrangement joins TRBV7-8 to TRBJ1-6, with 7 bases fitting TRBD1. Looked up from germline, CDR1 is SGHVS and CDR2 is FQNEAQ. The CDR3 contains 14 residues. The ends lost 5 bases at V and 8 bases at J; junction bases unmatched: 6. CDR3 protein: CASSVGTAYSPLHF. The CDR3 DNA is TGTGCCAGCAGCGTTGGGACAGCGTATTCACCCCTCCACTTT.

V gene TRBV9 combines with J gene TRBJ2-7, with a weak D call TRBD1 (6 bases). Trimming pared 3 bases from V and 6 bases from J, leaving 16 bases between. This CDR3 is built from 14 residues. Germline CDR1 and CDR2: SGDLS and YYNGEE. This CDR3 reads CASSDQGLGGEQYF. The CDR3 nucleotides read TGTGCCAGCAGCGATCAGGGCCTAGGGGGCGAGCAGTACTTC.

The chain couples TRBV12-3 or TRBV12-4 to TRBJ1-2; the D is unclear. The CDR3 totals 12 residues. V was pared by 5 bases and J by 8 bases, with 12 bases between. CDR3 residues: CASSPTGGGYTF. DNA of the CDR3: TGTGCCAGCAGTCCCACCGGCGGGGGCTACACCTTC.

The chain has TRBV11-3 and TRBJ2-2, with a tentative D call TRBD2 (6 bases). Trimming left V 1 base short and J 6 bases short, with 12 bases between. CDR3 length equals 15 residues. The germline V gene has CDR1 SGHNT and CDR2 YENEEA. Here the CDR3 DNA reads TGTGCCAGCAGCTTAGGTAGCAGGGAGGCCGGGGAGCTGTTTTTT. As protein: CASSLGSREAGELFF. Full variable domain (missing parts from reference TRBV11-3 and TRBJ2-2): EAGVVQSPRYKIIEKKQPVAFWCNPISGHNTLYWYLQNLGQGPELLIRYENEEAVDDSQLPKDRFSAERLKGVDSTLKIQPAELGDSAVYLCASSLGSREAGELFFGEGSRLTVL.

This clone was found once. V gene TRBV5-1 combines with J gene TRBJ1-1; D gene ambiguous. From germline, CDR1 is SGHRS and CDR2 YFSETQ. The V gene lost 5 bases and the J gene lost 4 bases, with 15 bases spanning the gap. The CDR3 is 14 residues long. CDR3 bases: TGCGCCAGCAGTACCCTTAGGGAGGGCACTGAAGCTTTCTTT. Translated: CASSTLREGTEAFF.

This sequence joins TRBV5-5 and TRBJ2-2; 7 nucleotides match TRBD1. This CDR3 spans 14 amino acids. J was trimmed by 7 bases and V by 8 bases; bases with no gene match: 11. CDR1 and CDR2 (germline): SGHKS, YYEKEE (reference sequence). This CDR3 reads CASSGTASRGELFF. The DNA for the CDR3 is TGTGCCAGTTCCGGGACAGCCTCTCGCGGGGAGCTGTTTTTT.

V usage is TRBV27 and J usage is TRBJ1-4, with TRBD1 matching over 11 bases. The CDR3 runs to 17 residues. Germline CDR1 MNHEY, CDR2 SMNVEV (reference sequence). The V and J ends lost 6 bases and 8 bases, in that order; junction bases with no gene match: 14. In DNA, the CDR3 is TGTGCCAGCAGCTCCCGAGCCGGGACAGGGGGTGGGGAAAAACTGTTTTTT. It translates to CASSSRAGTGGGEKLFF. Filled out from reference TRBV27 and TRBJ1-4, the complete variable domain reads EAQVTQNPRYLITVTGKKLTVTCSQNMNHEYMSWYRQDPGLGLRQIYYSMNVEVTDKGDVPEGYKVSRKEKRNFPLILESPSPNQTSLYFCASSSRAGTGGGEKLFFGSGTQLSVL.

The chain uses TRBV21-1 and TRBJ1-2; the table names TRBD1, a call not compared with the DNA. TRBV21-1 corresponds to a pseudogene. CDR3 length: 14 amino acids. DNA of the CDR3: TGTGCCAGCAGCAAAGCTACAGGGATTTTAGGCTACACCTTC. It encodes CASSKATGILGYTF.

CDR3 protein: CATSTGTGGSYGYTF. In nucleotides, the CDR3 is TGTGCCACCAGCACGGGGACAGGGGGCAGCTATGGCTACACCTTC. The chain joins TRBV15 to TRBJ1-2; 12 positions match TRBD1. CDR1 is LNHNV and CDR2 is YYDKDF in the germline V gene (reference sequence). The V gene end was trimmed by 4 bases and the J gene end by 4 bases; junction bases not matched to a gene: 4. The CDR3 is made up of 15 amino acids.

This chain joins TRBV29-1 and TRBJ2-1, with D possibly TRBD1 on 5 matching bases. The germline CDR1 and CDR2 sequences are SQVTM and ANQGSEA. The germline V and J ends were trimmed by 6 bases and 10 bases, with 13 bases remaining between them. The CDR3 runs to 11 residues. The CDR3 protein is CSVQGQTEQFF. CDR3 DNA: TGCAGCGTCCAGGGCCAGACGGAGCAGTTCTTC.

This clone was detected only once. CDR3 nucleotides: TGTGCCAGCAGCTTGGTAGCGGGGGGAACCTACGAGCAGTACTTC. Its protein product is CASSLVAGGTYEQYF. The V gene is TRBV5-5, the J gene TRBJ2-7, with TRBD2 identical over 10 bases. This CDR3 region has 15 residues. The V gene end was trimmed by 0 bases and the J gene end by 2 bases; junction bases not matched to a gene: 2. From germline, CDR1 is SGHKS and CDR2 YYEKEE (reference sequence).

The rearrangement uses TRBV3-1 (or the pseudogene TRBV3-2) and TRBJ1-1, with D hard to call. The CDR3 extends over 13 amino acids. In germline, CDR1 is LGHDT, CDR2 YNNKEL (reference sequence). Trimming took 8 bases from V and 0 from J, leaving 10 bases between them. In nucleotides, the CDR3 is TGTGCCAGCGGTGACATTTTGAACACTGAAGCTTTCTTT. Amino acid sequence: CASGDILNTEAFF.

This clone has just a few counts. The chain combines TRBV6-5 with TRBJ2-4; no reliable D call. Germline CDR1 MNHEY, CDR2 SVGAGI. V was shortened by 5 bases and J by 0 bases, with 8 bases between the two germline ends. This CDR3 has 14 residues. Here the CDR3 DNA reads TGTGCCAGCAGTAACCGACTAGCCAAAAACATTCAGTACTTC. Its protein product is CASSNRLAKNIQYF.

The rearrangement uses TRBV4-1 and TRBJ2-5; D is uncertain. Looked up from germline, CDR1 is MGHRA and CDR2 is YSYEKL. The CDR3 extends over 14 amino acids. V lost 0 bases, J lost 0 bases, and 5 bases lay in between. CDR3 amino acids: CASSQERYQETQYF. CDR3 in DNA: TGCGCCAGCAGCCAAGAGCGGTACCAAGAGACCCAGTACTTC.